This TCR beta chain stems from a study of response to subunit inactivated influenza vaccine (dated by TCRdb to the late 2010s). Some background on the complete study: The study used deep quantitative T cell receptor repertoire profiling to track responses to a trivalent subunit inactivated influenza vaccine.

From the germline V gene (reference sequence), CDR1 is SGHNT and CDR2 is YYREEE. CDR3 length: 15 amino acids, cysteine to phenylalanine. Only the CDR3 part of the read is kept: 45 bases, read in frame from the first base. The junction carries 13 bases between V and J, which are trimmed by 4 bases and 5 bases respectively. Study-wide findings and limitations: It was suggested by the authors that each seasonal influenza vaccination may recruit only a limited number of new T cells.

Receptor amplification or capture employed RT-PCR. Sequencing was performed on an Illumina HiSeq 2500. TCRdb cleaned the public reads at Q25 with fastp, built clones with MiXCR and kept in-frame beta chains. Duplicate CDR3 protein sequences are folded into a single record with the most common DNA and genes. This sample comprises roughly 570,000 distinct CDR3 sequences, around 15% of them detected only once. The ten largest make up approximately 10% of the sample. In regard to this clonotype: Its binding antigen is unknown. No base-level quality is on record; no much larger clone is a single base apart.

Rearrangement joined TRBV5-4 to TRBJ1-6; the D gene is not confidently resolved. The sequencing used PBMCs from blood, collected approximately 12 days after vaccination. The receptor's source is a man aged 50 to 60 who received an inactivated influenza vaccine. Donor details come from another sample of the same person, matched by shared clones. The base sequence is TGTGCCAGCAGCAAATCAGGAGCCAATAATTCACCCCTCCACTTT. Translated, it reads CASSKSGANNSPLHF.